The 28 T cell receptor beta chains presented below share a single source sample, sequenced in a study of blood T cell repertoires in COVID-19 (dated by TCRdb to the early 2020s). The library was obtained by the immunoSEQ multiplex PCR assay. TCRdb took over this immuneACCESS table, retaining in-frame rearrangements with V and J assigned. Such tables are incomplete; in checked studies, under half of the missing clones stem from an unresolved V gene, and the remainder is unexplained. This sample gives some 170,000 clones in total; over 60% of them show up just once. About 8.3% of the sample goes to the ten largest clones. The specimen sequenced was peripheral blood. Every receptor here comes from a man in his 60s with acute or convalescent COVID-19.

The rearrangement joins TRBV6-2 or TRBV6-3 to TRBJ2-4; possible D gene TRBD2, 6 bases. V was clipped by 2 bases and J by 5 bases, with 13 bases between them. Germline V gene sequence: CDR1 MNHEY, CDR2 SVGEGT. The CDR3 is 15 amino acids. CDR3 loop: CASSYGVGGQNIQYF. As DNA, the CDR3 is TGTGCCAGCAGTTACGGCGTCGGGGGTCAAAACATTCAGTACTTC.

The chain carries TRBV14 and TRBJ2-3, with TRBD2 matching 9 bases. Germline V gene data show CDR1 as SGHDN and CDR2 as FVKESK. Trimming at V came to 5 bases and at J to 4 bases, leaving 1 base not matched to a gene. The CDR3 contains 13 residues. The CDR3 coding sequence is TGTGCCAGCAGCACTAGCGGGTCAGATACGCAGTATTTT. This sequence encodes CASSTSGSDTQYF. Together with reference TRBV14 and TRBJ2-3, the CDR3 gives the full variable domain: EAGVTQFPSHSVIEKGQTVTLRCDPISGHDNLYWYRRVMGKEIKFLLHFVKESKQDESGMPNNRFLAERTGGTYSTLKVQPAELEDSGVYFCASSTSGSDTQYFGPGTRLTVL.

The CDR3 loop is CASSIQGTTLANVLTF. CDR3 sequence (DNA): TGTGCCAGTAGTATTCAGGGGACAACCTTGGCCAACGTCCTGACTTTC. The gene calls are TRBV19 and TRBJ2-6; a weak D match, TRBD1 (6 bases). Germline V gene lookup returns CDR1 LNHDA and CDR2 SQIVND (reference sequence). With 3 bases removed from V and 6 bases from J, the gap between germline ends came to 15 bases. This CDR3 comprises 16 residues.

The genes are TRBV24-1 and TRBJ1-1; TRBD1 matches 8 bases. The CDR3 contains 15 residues. CDR1 and CDR2 from the germline V gene are KGHDR and SFDVKD. V lost 4 bases, J lost 0 bases, and 3 bases stayed unmatched. The CDR3 region is CATSEGTGLNTEAFF. In nucleotides, the CDR3 is TGTGCCACCAGTGAAGGGACAGGCTTGAACACTGAAGCTTTCTTT.

The genes are TRBV5-1 and TRBJ2-7, with 9 positions matching TRBD1. From germline, CDR1 is SGHRS and CDR2 YFSETQ. The CDR3 spans 15 residues. The V gene end was trimmed by 7 bases and the J gene end by 3 bases; junction bases not matched to a gene: 11. CDR3 nucleotide sequence: TGCGCCAGCGGATCCGGGACAGGGCCCTTCTACGAGCAGTACTTC. Its protein product is CASGSGTGPFYEQYF.

The J gene is TRBJ2-1, the V gene TRBV12-5; the D gene is possibly TRBD1 (5 bases). Trimming removed 0 bases at V and 0 bases at J, with 12 bases between. The germline V gene has CDR1 LGHNT and CDR2 FRNRAP. The CDR3 extends over 17 amino acids. CDR3 sequence (DNA): TGTGCTAGTGGTTTGGTATTAGACAGACCCTCCTACAATGAGCAGTTCTTC. Translated: CASGLVLDRPSYNEQFF.

This chain connects TRBV18 to TRBJ1-1; weak D call: TRBD1 (5 bases). V was shortened by 2 bases and J by 4 bases, with 14 bases between the two germline ends. The CDR3 sequence is 15 residues long. CDR1 is KGHSH, CDR2 LQKENI, per germline. Written as DNA, the CDR3 is TGTGCCAGCTCACCAAGGGGATTACAGTTCACTGAAGCTTTCTTT. This encodes CASSPRGLQFTEAFF.

This chain links TRBV29-1 with TRBJ2-2; 8 positions agree with TRBD2. Germline-derived CDR1 and CDR2 are SQVTM and ANQGSEA. The CDR3 extends over 14 amino acids. Germline trimming cut 7 bases from V and 0 bases from J; bases unmatched to any gene: 4. In DNA, the CDR3 is TGCAGCGGTAGCGGGGTCGCGAACACCGGGGAGCTGTTTTTT. Translated: CSGSGVANTGELFF.

This chain joins TRBV3-1 (or the pseudogene TRBV3-2) and TRBJ1-2; D is unresolved. Germline values: CDR1 LGHDT, CDR2 YNNKEL (reference sequence). With 0 bases removed from V and 7 bases from J, the gap between germline ends came to 15 bases. The CDR3 totals 15 residues. The CDR3 sequence: CASSQEQHYLSGYTF. The CDR3, as DNA: TGTGCCAGCAGCCAAGAACAGCATTACCTTAGTGGCTACACCTTC.

This chain joins TRBV6-5 and TRBJ2-5; tentatively, D is TRBD1 (6 bases). Germline values: CDR1 MNHEY, CDR2 SVGAGI. The CDR3 is 14 amino acids. V shed 6 bases and J shed 1 base, with 12 bases lying between them. As DNA, the CDR3 is TGTGCCAGCAGCCTACAGGGAAGCCAAGAGACCCAGTACTTC. This sequence encodes CASSLQGSQETQYF.

This chain connects TRBV30 to TRBJ1-4; TRBD1 might be the D (5 bases). CDR3 size: 13 residues. V gave up 3 bases and J gave up 5 bases, with 10 bases separating them. The germline CDR1 and CDR2 sequences are GTSNPN and SVGIG (reference sequence). Here the CDR3 reads CAWRLGGNEKLFF. The CDR3 DNA reads as TGTGCCTGGAGGTTGGGGGGAAATGAAAAACTGTTTTTT.

The chain combines TRBV7-2 with TRBJ1-1; TRBD1 matches 7 bases. Trimming cost V 4 bases and J 0 bases; bases outside gene matches: 11. Germline CDR1 reads SGHTA; CDR2 reads FQGNSA. CDR3 size: 17 residues. The CDR3 protein is CASSSGDSLTMNTEAFF. CDR3 coding DNA: TGTGCCAGCAGCTCGGGGGACAGCCTTACTATGAACACTGAAGCTTTCTTT. Together with reference TRBV7-2 and TRBJ1-1, the CDR3 gives the full variable domain: GAGVSQSPSNKVTEKGKDVELRCDPISGHTALYWYRQSLGQGLEFLIYFQGNSAPDKSGLPSDRFSAERTGGSVSTLTIQRTQQEDSAVYLCASSSGDSLTMNTEAFFGQGTRLTVV.

The chain uses TRBV7-9 and TRBJ2-5; possible D gene TRBD2, 6 bases. The CDR3 has 14 amino acids. The germline V gene encodes CDR1 SEHNR and CDR2 FQNEAQ (reference sequence). Trimming shortened V by 4 bases and J by 4 bases, and 13 bases separated the two germline ends. The CDR3 nucleotides are TGTGCCAGCAGCTCCGTCGGGGGACCAGAGACCCAGTACTTC. Translation: CASSSVGGPETQYF. Combining the CDR3 with reference TRBV7-9 and TRBJ2-5 gives the whole variable domain DTGVSQNPRHKITKRGQNVTFRCDPISEHNRLYWYRQTLGQGPEFLTYFQNEAQLEKSRLLSDRFSAERPKGSFSTLEIQRTEQGDSAMYLCASSSVGGPETQYFGPGTRLLVL.

This clone was counted between two and nine times. The genes are TRBV18 and TRBJ2-1, with 9 positions matching TRBD1. CDR3 length: 16 amino acids. CDR1 and CDR2 (germline): KGHSH, LQKENI. The trim removed 0 bases at V and 2 bases at J, leaving 2 bases unmatched. The CDR3 reads CASSPPRQGAYNEQFF. Here the CDR3 DNA reads TGTGCCAGCTCACCACCGAGACAGGGGGCCTACAATGAGCAGTTCTTC.

The gene calls are TRBV11-2 and TRBJ2-7; 10 bases match TRBD1. Per the germline V gene, CDR1 is SGHAT and CDR2 is FQNNGV. There are 15 residues in the CDR3. With V trimmed by 5 bases and J by 1 base, 5 bases remained unmatched. DNA for the CDR3: TGTGCCAGCAGCCAACCGGGACAGGGGTCCTACGAGCAGTACTTC. It translates to CASSQPGQGSYEQYF.

The rearrangement links TRBV29-1 to TRBJ1-6; no reliable D call. The ends were cut back, 6 bases at V and 6 bases at J, with 18 bases in the middle. The CDR3 runs to 15 residues. Germline V gene data show CDR1 as SQVTM and CDR2 as ANQGSEA. CDR3 sequence: CSVAFGSSFNSPLHF. CDR3 bases: TGCAGCGTCGCTTTCGGGTCCAGCTTTAATTCACCCCTCCACTTT.

Only a few counts were recorded for this clone. This chain connects TRBV6-6 to TRBJ2-2; D may be TRBD1 (6 bases). The CDR3 covers 16 residues. V gave up 4 bases and J gave up 1 base, with 13 bases separating them. Germline values: CDR1 MNHNY, CDR2 SVGAGI (reference sequence). In nucleotides, the CDR3 is TGTGCCAGCAGTTCTGCCGAGACAGGGAACACCGGGGAGCTGTTTTTT. It encodes CASSSAETGNTGELFF.

This clone came up once. V usage is TRBV11-2 and J usage is TRBJ1-1; 9 nucleotides match TRBD1. Per the germline V gene, CDR1 is SGHAT and CDR2 is FQNNGV. This CDR3 region has 14 residues. V was clipped by 0 bases and J by 7 bases; unmatched bases: 3. The CDR3: CASSLEDRGLEAFF. The CDR3 DNA follows: TGTGCCAGCAGCTTAGAGGACAGGGGTCTTGAAGCTTTCTTT.

The CDR3 DNA reads TGTGCCAGCAGCCCGGGACACCAGAACACTGAAGCTTTCTTT. Residues: CASSPGHQNTEAFF. The chain carries TRBV7-2 and TRBJ1-1; D possibly corresponds to TRBD1 (6 bases). V was cut by 5 bases and J by 1 base, with 11 bases left in between. Germline V gives CDR1 SGHTA, CDR2 FQGNSA. The CDR3 is 14 residues long.

The chain recombines TRBV7-9 with TRBJ2-7, with D perhaps TRBD2 (7 bases). CDR1 is SEHNR and CDR2 is FQNEAQ in the germline V gene (reference sequence). The V and J ends lost 6 bases and 6 bases respectively, with 15 bases between them. The CDR3 spans 13 residues. The CDR3 DNA reads TGTGCCAGCAGGTTATCACGGGGGGCCGAGCAGTACTTC. It translates to CASRLSRGAEQYF.

This clone came up once. CDR3 DNA sequence: TGTGCCAGCAGCAAAAACGGAGGTCCGAACACCGGGGAGCTGTTTTTT. This codes for CASSKNGGPNTGELFF. The gene calls are TRBV21-1 and TRBJ2-2; the DNA was not compared with TRBD2, the D call given in the table. TRBV21-1 corresponds to a pseudogene. CDR3 length equals 16 residues.

The gene calls are TRBV30 and TRBJ2-5; maybe TRBD2 (6 bases). Germline V gene lookup returns CDR1 GTSNPN and CDR2 SVGIG (reference sequence). The CDR3 is 14 residues long. The V and J ends lost 0 bases and 6 bases respectively, with 14 bases between them. The CDR3, as DNA: TGTGCCTGGAGTGTAGGGACTGTGTCACAGACCCAGTACTTC. Translated: CAWSVGTVSQTQYF.

The rearrangement joins TRBV5-4 to TRBJ1-1; 11 bases match TRBD1. V lost 2 bases, J lost 4 bases, and 4 bases stayed unmatched. Germline-derived CDR1 and CDR2 are SGHNT and YYREEE (reference sequence). This CDR3 has 15 residues. CDR3 in DNA: TGTGCCAGCAGCTTCCCGGGACAGGGGGGCACTGAAGCTTTCTTT. This codes for CASSFPGQGGTEAFF.

The chain is built from TRBV5-4 and TRBJ2-3; D is unresolved. The V end was cut by 3 bases, the J end by 0 bases, with 8 bases between. The length of the CDR3 is 14 residues. The germline V gene encodes CDR1 SGHNT and CDR2 YYREEE (reference sequence). The CDR3, as DNA: TGTGCCAGCAGCTCCGACGGGAGCACAGATACGCAGTATTTT. This encodes CASSSDGSTDTQYF.

J is TRBJ1-2 and V is TRBV12-5, with TRBD1 identical over 7 bases. The CDR3 extends over 15 amino acids. V lost 1 base, J lost 4 bases, and 6 bases stayed unmatched. Germline-derived CDR1 and CDR2 are LGHNT and FRNRAP. The CDR3 is CASGLEEDRTYGYTF. DNA of the CDR3: TGTGCTAGTGGTTTGGAGGAGGACAGGACCTATGGCTACACCTTC.

The chain has TRBV24-1 and TRBJ1-2, with TRBD1 matching over 8 bases. The length of the CDR3 is 15 residues. Germline V lookup: CDR1 KGHDR, CDR2 SFDVKD. V shed 3 bases, J shed 4 bases, and the junction held 6 bases outside the gene matches. CDR3: CATSDPGQGVYGYTF. In nucleotides, the CDR3 is TGTGCCACCAGTGATCCCGGACAGGGCGTCTATGGCTACACCTTC.

The chain couples TRBV19 to TRBJ2-5; TRBD1 matches at 8 bases. The trim removed 1 base at V and 4 bases at J, leaving 2 bases unmatched. Germline-derived CDR1 and CDR2 are LNHDA and SQIVND (reference sequence). The CDR3 runs 14 residues. The CDR3 nucleotides are TGTGCCAGTAGTATAGGGACAGGGAGAGAGACCCAGTACTTC. Translation: CASSIGTGRETQYF.

V and J are TRBV5-4 and TRBJ1-2; the D gene is possibly TRBD1 (6 bases). Per germline, CDR1 SGHNT and CDR2 YYREEE (reference sequence). Trimming took off 3 bases at V and 5 bases at J, with 17 bases between the two ends. The CDR3 has 15 amino acids. CDR3 in DNA: TGTGCCAGCAGCTCACCAACAGGGTCCGGGTATGGCTACACCTTC. This gives the protein CASSSPTGSGYGYTF.